The T cell receptor (beta chain) described here comes from a study of blood T cells in healthy people across ages. Losses at the gene ends were 4 bases for V and 3 bases for J; bases not matched to a gene: 3. The length of the CDR3 is 13 residues. Per the germline V gene, CDR1 is DFQATT and CDR2 is SNEGSKA (reference sequence). Samples had at least 6.5 million PBMCs isolated from them. Together with a sample-barcoded 5' primer, a J-beta primer mix was included in a second PCR lasting about 6 to 11 cycles. TCRdb re-analysed the 5' RACE reads in MiXCR, keeping a single row per CDR3 protein. In the table there are roughly 2 million distinct CDR3 sequences, approximately 50% of which are singletons.

The rearrangement uses TRBV20-1 and TRBJ1-2; 9 positions match TRBD1. Sequencing was performed on blood. This sequence was found in a woman between 40 and 55 years old in good health. The CDR3 nucleotides are TGCAGTGCTAAGGACAGGGGTGACTATGGCTACACCTTC. The encoded protein is CSAKDRGDYGYTF.